This TCR beta chain was sequenced for a study of blood T cells in healthy people across ages. Study-wide results and limits: Those diversity estimates obtained from one million T cells were thought to be underestimates.

Researchers report isolating at least 6.5 million PBMCs per sample. Trimming took off 2 bases at V and 0 bases at J, with 10 bases between the two ends. The CDR3 totals 15 residues. There are a few counts of this clonotype. The antigen is undetermined. Next came a second PCR, run for 7 to 11 cycles, which used a sample-barcoded 5' primer along with a J-beta primer mix. Each cDNA molecule was tagged by a template-switch adaptor that had 12 random nucleotides. Every individual sample yielded 3 million or more paired-end reads (each containing CDR3). MiXCR, applied by TCRdb to the 5' RACE reads, yields one record per CDR3 protein. The sample has 1.5 million to 2 million distinct CDR3 sequences; about 30% are singletons.

Source material: blood. This TCR came from a woman aged 30 to 39 in good health. This chain connects TRBV6-7 to TRBJ1-2; no firm D call. TRBV6-7 is sorted into the ORF group, with uncertain function. CDR3 DNA: TGTGCCAGCAGTTACCGCGCGACTCCTAACTATGGCTACACCTTC. It is translated as CASSYRATPNYGYTF.